The sequence of this TCR beta chain was determined in a study of shared clonotypes between healthy human individuals. Study results and caveats: Limitation of the genetic and exposure-history diversity represented came from the few donors. Generation probabilities of non-shared clonotypes were lower (relative to those shared by all four donors).

The donors were adults (healthy and HIV-negative) with no recent acute infections or vaccinations. This CDR3 has 17 residues. J lost 2 bases, V lost 0 bases, and 6 bases had no gene match. Germline V CDR1 and CDR2: SGHKS, YYEKEE (reference sequence). A deep-level run was used for the assay. Sequenced by immunoSEQ multiplex PCR; TCRdb stores in-frame clones only, minus some. Seen here are roughly 1,600,000 clones, approximately 98.5% observed once, and the top ten hold under 0.45%. A note on this clone: The antigen is unknown.

The sequence was collected from a young man in good health. This rearrangement joins TRBV5-5 to TRBJ2-3; 10 positions agree with TRBD2. What was sequenced was naive CD4+ T cells sorted from blood. The subset here: CD45RA+ positively selected. DNA for the CDR3: TGTGCCAGCAGCTTGGATGGGCTAGCGGGGGTCACAGATACGCAGTATTTT. It codes for CASSLDGLAGVTDTQYF.